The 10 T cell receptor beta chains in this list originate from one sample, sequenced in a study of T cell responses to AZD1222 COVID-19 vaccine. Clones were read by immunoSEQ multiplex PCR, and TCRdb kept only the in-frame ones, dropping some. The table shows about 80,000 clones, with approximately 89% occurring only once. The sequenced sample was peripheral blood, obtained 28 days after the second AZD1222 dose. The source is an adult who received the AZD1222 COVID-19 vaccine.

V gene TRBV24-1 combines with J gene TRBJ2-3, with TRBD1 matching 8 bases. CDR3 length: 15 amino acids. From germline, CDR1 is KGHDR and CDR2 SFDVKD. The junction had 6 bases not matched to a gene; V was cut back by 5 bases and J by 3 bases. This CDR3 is CATSAGGQATDTQYF. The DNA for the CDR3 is TGTGCCACCAGTGCCGGGGGACAGGCGACAGATACGCAGTATTTT.

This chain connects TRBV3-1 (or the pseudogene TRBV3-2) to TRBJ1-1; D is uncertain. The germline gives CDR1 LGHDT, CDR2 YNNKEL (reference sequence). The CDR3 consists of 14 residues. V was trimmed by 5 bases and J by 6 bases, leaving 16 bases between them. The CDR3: CASSTRETTSEAFF. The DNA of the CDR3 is TGTGCCAGCAGCACCCGGGAAACCACTTCTGAAGCTTTCTTT.

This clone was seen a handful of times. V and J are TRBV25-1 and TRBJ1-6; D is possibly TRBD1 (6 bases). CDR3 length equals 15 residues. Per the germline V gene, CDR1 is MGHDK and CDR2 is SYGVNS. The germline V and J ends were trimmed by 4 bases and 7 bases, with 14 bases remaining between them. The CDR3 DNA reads TGTGCCAGCAGTGCGGCTACAGGGATCAATTCACCCCTCCACTTT. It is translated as CASSAATGINSPLHF.

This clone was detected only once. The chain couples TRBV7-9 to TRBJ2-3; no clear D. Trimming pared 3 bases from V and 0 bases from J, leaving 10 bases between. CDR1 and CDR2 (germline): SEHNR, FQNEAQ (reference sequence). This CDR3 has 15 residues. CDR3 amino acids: CASSFRAPSTDTQYF. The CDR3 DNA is TGTGCCAGCAGCTTTCGGGCCCCTAGCACAGATACGCAGTATTTT.

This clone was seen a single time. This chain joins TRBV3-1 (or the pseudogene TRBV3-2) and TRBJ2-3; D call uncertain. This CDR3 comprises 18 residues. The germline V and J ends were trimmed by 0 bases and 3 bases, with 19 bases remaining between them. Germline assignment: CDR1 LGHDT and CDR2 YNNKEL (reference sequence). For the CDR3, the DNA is TGTGCCAGCAGCCAAGACCAGCCGGGCCTCGGTTGGACAGATACGCAGTATTTT. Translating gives CASSQDQPGLGWTDTQYF.

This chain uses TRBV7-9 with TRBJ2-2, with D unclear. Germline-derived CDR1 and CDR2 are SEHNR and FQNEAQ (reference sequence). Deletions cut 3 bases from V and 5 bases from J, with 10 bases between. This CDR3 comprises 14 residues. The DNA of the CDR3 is TGTGCCAGCAGCTTTGGAGAATGGACCGGGGAGCTGTTTTTT. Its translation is CASSFGEWTGELFF.

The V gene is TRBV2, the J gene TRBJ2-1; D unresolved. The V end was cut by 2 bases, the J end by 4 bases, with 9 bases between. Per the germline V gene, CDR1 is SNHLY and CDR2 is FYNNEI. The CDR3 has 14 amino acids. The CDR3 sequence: CASSEQIGYNEQFF. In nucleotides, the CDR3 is TGTGCCAGCAGTGAACAGATAGGGTACAATGAGCAGTTCTTC.

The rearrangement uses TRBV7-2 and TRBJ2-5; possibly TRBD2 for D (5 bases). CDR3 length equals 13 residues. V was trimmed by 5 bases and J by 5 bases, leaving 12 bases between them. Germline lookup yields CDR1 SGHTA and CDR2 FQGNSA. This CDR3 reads CASSQNRGETQYF. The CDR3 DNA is TGTGCCAGCAGCCAAAACCGGGGTGAGACCCAGTACTTC.

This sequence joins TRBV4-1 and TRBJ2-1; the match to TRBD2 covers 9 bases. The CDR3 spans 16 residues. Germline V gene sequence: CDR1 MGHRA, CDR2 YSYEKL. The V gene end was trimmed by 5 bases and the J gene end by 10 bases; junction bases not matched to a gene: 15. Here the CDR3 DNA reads TGCGCCAGCAGCTCCAGCGGCGGCGGGAGGGCCGAAGAGCAGTTCTTC. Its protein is CASSSSGGGRAEEQFF.

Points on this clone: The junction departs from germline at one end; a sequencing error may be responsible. The CDR3 loop is CASTLGEGQPQHF. The DNA for the CDR3 is TGTGCCAGCACCTTAGGGGAAGGGCAGCCCCAGCATTTT. V and J are TRBV7-9 and TRBJ1-5; maybe TRBD1 (5 bases). The CDR3 has 13 amino acids. Germline V gives CDR1 SEHNR, CDR2 FQNEAQ (reference sequence).